This TCR beta chain is drawn from a study of regulatory T cells in long-lasting Graves disease. Time point described: newly diagnosed GD, antithyroid drugs for less than 3 months. Extracted PBMC RNA gave rise to the TCR library. A blood draw put about 9.9 milliliters of peripheral blood into EDTA tubes. General study points: TRBV28, TRBJ1-2 and TRBJ2-5 emerged as the favored segments in persistent disease.

This clonotype was detected ten times or more. Its specificity is not known. Looked up from germline, CDR1 is SGHRS and CDR2 is YFSETQ. CDR3 size: 13 residues. Trimming took 4 bases from V and 3 from J, leaving 10 bases between them. Arm-PCR of CDR3 regions and iRepertoire HTBI primers were the basis on which TCR beta libraries were built. Using its own MiXCR run on the multiplex PCR reads, TCRdb lists one record per CDR3 protein. The sample includes about 540,000 distinct CDR3 sequences, less than 15% of them seen just once. This sample was also put to use in a study of T cells in Graves' hyperthyroidism and ophthalmopathy. This second study says: A lack of ophthalmopathy progression within 18 months defined stable Graves' hyperthyroidism. A median 6.5 months before onset, the model predicted ophthalmopathy.

J is TRBJ1-1 and V is TRBV5-1; no clear D gene. The input for sequencing was peripheral blood mononuclear cells (PBMCs), taken at new diagnosis, from a patient treated with antithyroid drugs. The clonotype comes from a young man with Graves disease. The CDR3 nucleotides are TGCGCCAGCAGCCGCAGTGGGGACACTGAAGCTTTCTTT. It codes for CASSRSGDTEAFF.